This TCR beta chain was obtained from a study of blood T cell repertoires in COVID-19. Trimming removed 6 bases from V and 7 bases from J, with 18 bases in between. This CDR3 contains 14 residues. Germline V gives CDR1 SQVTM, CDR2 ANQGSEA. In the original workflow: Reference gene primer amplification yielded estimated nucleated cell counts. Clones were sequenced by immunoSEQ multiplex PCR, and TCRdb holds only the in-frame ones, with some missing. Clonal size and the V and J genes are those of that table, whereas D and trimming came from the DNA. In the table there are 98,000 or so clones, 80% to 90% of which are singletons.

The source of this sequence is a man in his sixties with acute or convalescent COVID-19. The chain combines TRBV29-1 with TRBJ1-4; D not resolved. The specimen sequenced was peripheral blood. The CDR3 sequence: CSVLTSSSGEKLFF. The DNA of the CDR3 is TGCAGCGTCCTAACGAGTTCATCGGGTGAAAAACTGTTTTTT.